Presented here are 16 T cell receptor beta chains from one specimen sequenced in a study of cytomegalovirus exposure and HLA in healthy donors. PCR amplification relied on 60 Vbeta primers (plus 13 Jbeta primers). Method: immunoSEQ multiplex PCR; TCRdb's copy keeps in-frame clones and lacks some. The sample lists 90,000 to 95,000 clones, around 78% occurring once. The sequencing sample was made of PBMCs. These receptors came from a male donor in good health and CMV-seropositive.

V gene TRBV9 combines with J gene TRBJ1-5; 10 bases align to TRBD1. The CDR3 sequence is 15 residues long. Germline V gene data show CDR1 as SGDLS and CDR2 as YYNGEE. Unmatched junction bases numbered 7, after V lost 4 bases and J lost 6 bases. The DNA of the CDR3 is TGTGCCAGCAGCCCCGGCGACAGGGGGCCTCAGCCCCAGCATTTT. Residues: CASSPGDRGPQPQHF.

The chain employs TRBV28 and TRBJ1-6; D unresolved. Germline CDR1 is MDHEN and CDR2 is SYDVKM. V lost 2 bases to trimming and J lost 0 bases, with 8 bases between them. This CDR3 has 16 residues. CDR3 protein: CASSLGRSSYNSPLHF. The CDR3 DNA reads TGTGCCAGCAGTTTAGGAAGGAGCTCCTATAATTCACCCCTCCACTTT.

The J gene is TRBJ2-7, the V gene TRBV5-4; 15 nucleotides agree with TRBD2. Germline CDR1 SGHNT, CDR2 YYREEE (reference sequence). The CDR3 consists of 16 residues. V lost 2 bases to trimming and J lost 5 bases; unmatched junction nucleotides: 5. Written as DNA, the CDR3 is TGTGCCAGCAGCTTAGGGACTAGCGGGAGGCGCGACGAGCAGTACTTC. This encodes CASSLGTSGRRDEQYF. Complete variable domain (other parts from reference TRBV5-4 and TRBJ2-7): ETGVTQSPTHLIKTRGQQVTLRCSSQSGHNTVSWYQQALGQGPQFIFQYYREEENGRGNFPPRFSGLQFPNYSSELNVNALELDDSALYLCASSLGTSGRRDEQYFGPGTRLTVT.

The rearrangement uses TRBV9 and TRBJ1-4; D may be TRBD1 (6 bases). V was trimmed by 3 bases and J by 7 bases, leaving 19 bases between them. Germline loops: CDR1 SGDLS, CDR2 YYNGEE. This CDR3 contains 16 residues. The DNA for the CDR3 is TGTGCCAGCAGCGCAGCAGGGGACCCGGAAGGTGAAAAACTGTTTTTT. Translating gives CASSAAGDPEGEKLFF.

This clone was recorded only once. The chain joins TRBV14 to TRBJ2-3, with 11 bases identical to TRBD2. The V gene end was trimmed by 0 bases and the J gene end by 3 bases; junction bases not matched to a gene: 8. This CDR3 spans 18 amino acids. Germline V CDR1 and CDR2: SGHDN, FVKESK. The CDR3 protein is CASSQEERLAGGTDTQYF. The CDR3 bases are TGTGCCAGCAGCCAAGAGGAACGCCTAGCGGGAGGAACAGATACGCAGTATTTT.

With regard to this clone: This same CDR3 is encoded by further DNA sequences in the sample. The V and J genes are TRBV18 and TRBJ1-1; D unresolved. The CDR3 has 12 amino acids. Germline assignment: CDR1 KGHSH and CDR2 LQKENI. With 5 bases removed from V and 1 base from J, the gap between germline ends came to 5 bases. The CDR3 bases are TGTGCCAGCTCATCGGGGAACACTGAAGCTTTCTTT. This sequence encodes CASSSGNTEAFF.

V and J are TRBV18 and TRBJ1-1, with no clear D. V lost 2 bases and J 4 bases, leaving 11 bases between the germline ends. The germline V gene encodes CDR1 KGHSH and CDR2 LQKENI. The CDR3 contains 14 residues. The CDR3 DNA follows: TGTGCCAGCTCACCAAGGAGCGGGGTCACTGAAGCTTTCTTT. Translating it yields CASSPRSGVTEAFF.

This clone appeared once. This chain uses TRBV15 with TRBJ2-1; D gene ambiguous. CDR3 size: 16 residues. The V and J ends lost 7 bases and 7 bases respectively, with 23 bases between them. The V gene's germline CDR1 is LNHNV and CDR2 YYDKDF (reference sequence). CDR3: CATTLSKSYPRNEQFF. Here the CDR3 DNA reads TGTGCCACCACCCTATCCAAATCCTACCCTAGAAATGAGCAGTTCTTC.

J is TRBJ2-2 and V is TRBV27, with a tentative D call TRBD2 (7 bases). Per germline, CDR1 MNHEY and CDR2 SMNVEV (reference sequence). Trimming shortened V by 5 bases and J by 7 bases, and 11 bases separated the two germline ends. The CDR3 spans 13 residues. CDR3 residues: CASSRGANGELFF. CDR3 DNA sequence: TGTGCCAGCAGTCGGGGGGCGAACGGGGAGCTGTTTTTT.

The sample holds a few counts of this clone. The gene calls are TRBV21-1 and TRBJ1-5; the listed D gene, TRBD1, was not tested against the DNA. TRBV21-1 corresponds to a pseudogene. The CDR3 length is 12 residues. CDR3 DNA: TGTGCCAGCAGGGGGCTCCATCAGCCCCAGCATTTT. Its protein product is CASRGLHQPQHF.

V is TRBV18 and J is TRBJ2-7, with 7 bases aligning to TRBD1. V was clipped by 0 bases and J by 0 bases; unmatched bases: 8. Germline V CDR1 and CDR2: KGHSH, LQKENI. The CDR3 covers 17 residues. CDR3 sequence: CASSPPYGTAHSYEQYF. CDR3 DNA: TGTGCCAGCTCACCACCGTATGGGACAGCTCACTCCTACGAGCAGTACTTC. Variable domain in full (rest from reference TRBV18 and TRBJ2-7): NAGVMQNPRHLVRRRGQEARLRCSPMKGHSHVYWYRQLPEEGLKFMVYLQKENIIDESGMPKERFSAEFPKEGPSILRIQQVVRGDSAAYFCASSPPYGTAHSYEQYFGPGTRLTVT.

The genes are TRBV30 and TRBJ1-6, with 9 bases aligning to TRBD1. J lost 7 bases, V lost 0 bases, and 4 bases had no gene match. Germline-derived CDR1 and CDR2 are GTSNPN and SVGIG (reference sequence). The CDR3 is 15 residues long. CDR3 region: CAWSVPDRGNSPLHF. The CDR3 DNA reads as TGTGCCTGGAGTGTACCGGACAGGGGAAATTCACCCCTCCACTTT. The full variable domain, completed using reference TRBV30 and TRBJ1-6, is SQTIHQWPATLVQPVGSPLSLECTVEGTSNPNLYWYRQAAGRGLQLLFYSVGIGQISSEVPQNLSASRPQDRQFILSSKKLLLSDSGFYLCAWSVPDRGNSPLHFGNGTRLTVT.

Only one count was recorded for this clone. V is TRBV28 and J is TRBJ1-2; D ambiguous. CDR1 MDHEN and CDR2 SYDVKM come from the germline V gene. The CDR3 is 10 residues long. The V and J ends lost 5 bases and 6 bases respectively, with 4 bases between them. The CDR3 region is CASSRDGYTF. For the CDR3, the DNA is TGTGCCAGCAGTCGTGATGGCTACACCTTC.

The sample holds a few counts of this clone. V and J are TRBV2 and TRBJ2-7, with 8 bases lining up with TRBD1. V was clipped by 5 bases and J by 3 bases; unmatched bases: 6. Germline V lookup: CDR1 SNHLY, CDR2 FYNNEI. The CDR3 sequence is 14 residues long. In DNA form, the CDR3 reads TGTGCCAGCAGTAGCCGGGACAGGCACTACGAGCAGTACTTC. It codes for CASSSRDRHYEQYF.

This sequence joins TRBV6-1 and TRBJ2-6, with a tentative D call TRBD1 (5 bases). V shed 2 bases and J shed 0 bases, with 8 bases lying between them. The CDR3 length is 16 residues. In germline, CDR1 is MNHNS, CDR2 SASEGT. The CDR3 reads CASSEFQGSGANVLTF. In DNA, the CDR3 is TGTGCCAGCAGTGAATTTCAGGGCTCTGGGGCCAACGTCCTGACTTTC.

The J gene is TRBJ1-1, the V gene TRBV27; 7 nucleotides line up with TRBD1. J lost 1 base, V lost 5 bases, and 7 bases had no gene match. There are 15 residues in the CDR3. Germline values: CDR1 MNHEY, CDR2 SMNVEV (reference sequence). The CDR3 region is CASSPAGGTNTEAFF. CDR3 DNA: TGTGCCAGCAGTCCAGCAGGGGGGACGAACACTGAAGCTTTCTTT.